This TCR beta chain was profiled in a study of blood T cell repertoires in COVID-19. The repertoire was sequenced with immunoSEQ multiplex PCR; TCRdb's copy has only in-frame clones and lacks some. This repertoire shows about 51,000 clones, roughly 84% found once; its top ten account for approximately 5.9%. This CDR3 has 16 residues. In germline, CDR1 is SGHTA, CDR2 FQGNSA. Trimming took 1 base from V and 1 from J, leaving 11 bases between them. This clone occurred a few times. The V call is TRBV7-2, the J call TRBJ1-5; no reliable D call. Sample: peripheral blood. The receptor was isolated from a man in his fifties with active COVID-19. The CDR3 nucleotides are TGTGCCAGCAGCTTAGTGGGAGGGTCGAGCAATCAGCCCCAGCATTTT. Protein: CASSLVGGSSNQPQHF.